What follows are 11 T cell receptor beta chains derived from one specimen sequenced in a study of immune cell composition in non-small cell lung cancer. The normal lung sample lay at least 3 cm, and maximally far, from the tumour. The method was immunoSEQ multiplex PCR; TCRdb's version includes in-frame clones alone and lacks a portion of them. This repertoire shows approximately 3,700 clones, almost 75% found once; its top ten account for less than 35%. The source material was non-adjacent lung tissue. The source of these receptors is a human donor with non-small cell lung cancer.

The CDR3 spells CAWTNPGTSGSFYNEQFF. For the CDR3, the DNA is TGTGCCTGGACCAACCCCGGGACTAGCGGGAGTTTCTACAATGAGCAGTTCTTC. The chain combines TRBV30 with TRBJ2-1, with TRBD2 identical over 14 bases. Trimming at V came to 4 bases and at J to 3 bases, leaving 11 bases not matched to a gene. The CDR3 loop spans 18 amino acids. The germline V gene encodes CDR1 GTSNPN and CDR2 SVGIG (reference sequence).

This rearrangement joins TRBV4-3 to TRBJ2-5, with D perhaps TRBD1 (6 bases). The V gene lost 1 base and the J gene lost 2 bases, with 11 bases spanning the gap. Germline CDR1 reads LGHNA; CDR2 reads YSLEER. This CDR3 spans 15 amino acids. The CDR3 DNA reads as TGCGCCAGCAGCCAAGGTTCCAGGGGACAAGAGACCCAGTACTTC. Amino acids: CASSQGSRGQETQYF.

The chain links TRBV28 to TRBJ1-2; D call uncertain. The CDR3 covers 13 residues. CDR1 is MDHEN, CDR2 SYDVKM, per germline. V lost 6 bases to trimming and J lost 0 bases, with 8 bases between them. Written as DNA, the CDR3 is TGTGCCAGCAGAGTCCAGTCTAACTATGGCTACACCTTC. Protein product: CASRVQSNYGYTF.

The chain combines TRBV28 with TRBJ2-1; 13 bases agree with TRBD2. Germline V lookup: CDR1 MDHEN, CDR2 SYDVKM. CDR3 length: 15 amino acids. Germline trimming cut 6 bases from V and 7 bases from J; bases unmatched to any gene: 6. This chain's CDR3 is CASSDTSGRGNEQFF. The CDR3 nucleotides read TGTGCCAGCAGCGATACTAGCGGGAGGGGGAATGAGCAGTTCTTC.

The chain joins TRBV2 to TRBJ1-5; D call uncertain. V lost 8 bases and J lost 1, with 15 bases in between. This CDR3 contains 15 residues. Germline CDR1 is SNHLY and CDR2 is FYNNEI. For the CDR3, the DNA is TGTGCCAGCGAGATTGTTTTTCGGAGCAATCAGCCCCAGCATTTT. It yields the protein CASEIVFRSNQPQHF.

The chain uses TRBV6-6 and TRBJ2-1, with TRBD2 as a possible D gene (5 bases). This CDR3 contains 11 residues. V gave up 5 bases and J gave up 8 bases, with 7 bases separating them. Germline CDR1 MNHNY, CDR2 SVGAGI (reference sequence). The CDR3 here is CASSKLDEQFF. In DNA form, the CDR3 reads TGTGCCAGCAGTAAACTAGATGAGCAGTTCTTC.

This chain links TRBV5-4 with TRBJ2-7; 8 bases are a match to TRBD1. The CDR3 is made up of 15 amino acids. The junction had 8 bases not matched to a gene; V was cut back by 4 bases and J by 2 bases. Germline V gene data show CDR1 as SGHNT and CDR2 as YYREEE (reference sequence). The CDR3, as DNA: TGTGCCAGCAGCACCAGGACAGGGCTGACCTACGAGCAGTACTTC. Its protein product is CASSTRTGLTYEQYF.

The rearrangement links TRBV7-2 to TRBJ2-5; 11 positions agree with TRBD2. CDR1 and CDR2 from the germline V gene are SGHTA and FQGNSA. After removal of 6 bases from V and 5 bases from J, the junction contained 11 bases not matched to a gene. CDR3 size: 16 residues. CDR3 sequence: CASSGLTSGSVETQYF. In nucleotides, the CDR3 is TGTGCCAGCAGTGGGCTTACTAGCGGGAGTGTGGAGACCCAGTACTTC. The full variable domain, its missing parts supplied by reference TRBV7-2 and TRBJ2-5, is GAGVSQSPSNKVTEKGKDVELRCDPISGHTALYWYRQSLGQGLEFLIYFQGNSAPDKSGLPSDRFSAERTGGSVSTLTIQRTQQEDSAVYLCASSGLTSGSVETQYFGPGTRLLVL.

This sequence joins TRBV28 and TRBJ2-5; 11 nucleotides match TRBD2. The J call could be wrong; TRBJ2-7 is a better fit for the DNA end. The CDR3 spans 15 residues. The germline V gene encodes CDR1 MDHEN and CDR2 SYDVKM. CDR3 in amino acids: CASISTSGSMGEQYF. The CDR3 region has the DNA TGTGCCAGCATCTCAACTAGCGGGAGTATGGGCGAGCAGTACTTC.

The J gene is TRBJ2-3, the V gene TRBV5-1; 14 bases map to TRBD2. V trimming: 0 bases; J trimming: 4 bases; junction bases outside the gene matches: 4. The CDR3 runs to 17 residues. CDR1 SGHRS and CDR2 YFSETQ come from the germline V gene. As DNA, the CDR3 is TGCGCCAGCAGCTTGGAGACTAGCGGGAGGGCCGCAGATACGCAGTATTTT. This translates into CASSLETSGRAADTQYF.

This clone appeared a few times. The V call is TRBV4-1, the J call TRBJ2-5; D is unresolved. This CDR3 contains 13 residues. Germline V lookup: CDR1 MGHRA, CDR2 YSYEKL. Trimming stripped 0 bases from V and 5 bases from J, with 7 bases between. The CDR3 spells CASSQESVETQYF. The CDR3 DNA reads TGCGCCAGCAGCCAAGAGTCTGTGGAGACCCAGTACTTC.